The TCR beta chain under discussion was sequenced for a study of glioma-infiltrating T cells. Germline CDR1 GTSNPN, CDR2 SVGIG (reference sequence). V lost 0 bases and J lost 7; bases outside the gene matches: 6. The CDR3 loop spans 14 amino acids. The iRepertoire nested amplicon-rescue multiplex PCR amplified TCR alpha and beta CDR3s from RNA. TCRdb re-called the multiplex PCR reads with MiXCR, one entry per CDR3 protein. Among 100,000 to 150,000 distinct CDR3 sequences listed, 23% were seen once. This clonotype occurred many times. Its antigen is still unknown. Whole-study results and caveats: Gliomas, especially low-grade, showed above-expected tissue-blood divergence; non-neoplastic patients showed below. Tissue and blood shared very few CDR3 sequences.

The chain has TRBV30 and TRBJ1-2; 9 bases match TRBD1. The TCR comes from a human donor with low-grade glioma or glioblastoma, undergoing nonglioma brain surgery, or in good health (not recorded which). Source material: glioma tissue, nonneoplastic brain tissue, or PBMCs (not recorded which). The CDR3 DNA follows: TGTGCCTGGAGTGTGCCGACAGGGGGGGCTGGCTACACCTTC. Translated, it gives CAWSVPTGGAGYTF.